The 26 T cell receptor beta chains presented below share a single source sample, sequenced in a study of human T cells and chemical hapten exposure. Time point reported: pre-sensitization, week 0. Documented treatment: therapeutic diphenylcyclopropenone sensitization with weekly scalp DPC. TCRdb passed the RACE reads through MiXCR, listing each CDR3 protein once. The data hold about 380,000 distinct CDR3 sequences, with 5% to 6.5% observed a single time. Sequencing used whole blood, obtained in connection with sensitization to the hapten diphenylcyclopropenone (DPC). The receptors stem from a woman aged 45 to 65 with alopecia areata. Some clones in this sample may be carry-over from other donors' samples.

This clonotype occurred a few times. At one end the junction does not follow the germline gene, possibly because of a read error. V usage is TRBV24-1 and J usage is TRBJ2-1; D possibly corresponds to TRBD2 (5 bases). The germline gives CDR1 KGHDR, CDR2 SFDVKD. This CDR3 spans 15 amino acids. CDR3 DNA: TGTGCCACGAGTGGGTGGACTCCCCCCTACAATGAGCAGTTCTTC. This gives the protein CATSGWTPPYNEQFF.

In its sample, this clonotype was seen many times. The V call is TRBV27, the J call TRBJ2-1; possibly TRBD1 for D (6 bases). Looked up from germline, CDR1 is MNHEY and CDR2 is SMNVEV (reference sequence). The ends were cut back, 6 bases at V and 7 bases at J, with 7 bases in the middle. This CDR3 comprises 11 residues. Written as DNA, the CDR3 is TGTGCCAGCAGCCAGGGGAATGAGCAGTTCTTC. It codes for CASSQGNEQFF.

This clonotype has only a few counts. The chain links TRBV9 to TRBJ1-2, with D uncertain. Germline V gives CDR1 SGDLS, CDR2 YYNGEE. The germline V and J ends were trimmed by 4 bases and 4 bases, with 14 bases remaining between them. There are 14 residues in the CDR3. The CDR3 nucleotides are TGTGCCAGCAGCCCTCGATCTCAGCGCTATGGCTACACCTTC. Translated, it gives CASSPRSQRYGYTF.

This clonotype was detected many times. V gene TRBV20-1 combines with J gene TRBJ1-6; D is undetermined. This CDR3 has 16 amino acids. V lost 2 bases, J lost 5 bases, and 16 bases lay in between. Germline V gene data show CDR1 as DFQATT and CDR2 as SNEGSKA (reference sequence). The CDR3 DNA sequence: TGCAGTGCTAGAACAGTAGGCCGCACCGATAATTCACCCCTCCACTTT. Translated: CSARTVGRTDNSPLHF.

This clonotype was observed many times. The chain recombines TRBV30 with TRBJ2-6; 14 bases fit TRBD2. Germline trimming cut 7 bases from V and 2 bases from J; bases unmatched to any gene: 4. CDR3 length equals 16 residues. Germline V gene data show CDR1 as GTSNPN and CDR2 as SVGIG (reference sequence). In nucleotides, the CDR3 is TGTGCCTCGATGGGACTAGCGGGAGCTGGGGCCAACGTCCTGACTTTC. Its protein is CASMGLAGAGANVLTF.

The chain has TRBV2 and TRBJ1-4; perhaps TRBD1 as D (6 bases). Germline V gene lookup returns CDR1 SNHLY and CDR2 FYNNEI. The V gene lost 6 bases and the J gene lost 3 bases, with 17 bases spanning the gap. This CDR3 has 16 residues. CDR3 residues: CASRSSLGAPNEKLFF. The CDR3 nucleotides read TGTGCCAGCAGGAGCAGTTTGGGGGCACCTAATGAAAAACTGTTTTTT.

This clonotype was recorded many times. This chain links TRBV3-1 with TRBJ2-1; the D gene is possibly TRBD2 (6 bases). Germline CDR1 LGHDT, CDR2 YNNKEL (reference sequence). V gave up 6 bases and J gave up 9 bases, with 18 bases separating them. CDR3 length: 14 amino acids. Here the CDR3 reads CASRRQTSFGEQFF. CDR3 nucleotide sequence: TGTGCCAGCAGGCGACAAACTAGCTTCGGTGAGCAGTTCTTC.

V and J are TRBV7-2 and TRBJ1-4; D call uncertain. This CDR3 has 13 amino acids. V was shortened by 1 base and J by 8 bases, with 8 bases between the two germline ends. CDR1 and CDR2 from the germline V gene are SGHTA and FQGNSA. The CDR3 sequence is CASSLGFGEKLFF. CDR3 nucleotide sequence: TGTGCCAGCAGCTTAGGCTTTGGAGAAAAACTGTTTTTT.

This clonotype was recorded at least ten times. The J gene is TRBJ1-4, the V gene TRBV6-5, with D unresolved. The CDR3 loop spans 14 amino acids. The germline V gene has CDR1 MNHEY and CDR2 SVGAGI. The V end was cut by 3 bases, the J end by 2 bases, with 7 bases between. CDR3 coding DNA: TGTGCCAGCAGTTATCAGCCTACTAATGAAAAACTGTTTTTT. The encoded protein is CASSYQPTNEKLFF.

This clonotype was picked up many times. The V and J genes are TRBV6-2 or TRBV6-3 and TRBJ2-1, with 8 bases matching TRBD2. The germline V gene encodes CDR1 MNHEY and CDR2 SVGEGT. Trimming removed 4 bases from V and 6 bases from J; junction bases left unmatched: 11. This CDR3 has 16 amino acids. CDR3 residues: CASSSPIRTSSNEQFF. CDR3 bases: TGTGCCAGCAGTTCGCCAATTCGGACTAGCAGCAATGAGCAGTTCTTC.

This clonotype was recorded at least ten times. The CDR3 sequence is CASSQGTSGYTF. The DNA of the CDR3 is TGTGCCAGCAGCCAGGGGACTAGCGGCTACACCTTC. The rearrangement joins TRBV3-1 to TRBJ1-2; a possible D gene is TRBD1 (5 bases). CDR1 is LGHDT and CDR2 is YNNKEL in the germline V gene (reference sequence). The CDR3 extends over 12 amino acids. V gave up 3 bases and J gave up 8 bases, with 10 bases separating them.

The rearrangement uses TRBV12-3 or TRBV12-4 and TRBJ2-2, with unresolved D. V lost 7 bases and J 6 bases, leaving 15 bases between the germline ends. The CDR3 consists of 14 residues. Here the CDR3 reads CASMELPYSGELFF. In nucleotides, the CDR3 is TGTGCCAGCATGGAACTCCCTTATTCCGGGGAGCTGTTTTTT.

Only a few counts were recorded for this clonotype. V and J are TRBV7-9 and TRBJ2-5; D not resolved. The CDR3 totals 15 residues. V dropped 4 bases and J dropped 9 bases, with 21 bases sitting between them. Germline loops: CDR1 SEHNR, CDR2 FQNEAQ (reference sequence). In DNA, the CDR3 is TGTGCCAGCAGCTCGGACGGCGACCCTAATGAGTCCCAGTACTTC. This translates into CASSSDGDPNESQYF.

The chain carries TRBV20-1 and TRBJ1-1, with TRBD1 as a possible D gene (6 bases). There are 15 residues in the CDR3. Trimming left V 5 bases short and J 1 base short, with 17 bases between. Looked up from germline, CDR1 is DFQATT and CDR2 is SNEGSKA (reference sequence). This chain's CDR3 is CSAPSYIQGNTEAFF. The CDR3 nucleotides read TGCAGTGCTCCCAGCTATATACAGGGGAACACTGAAGCTTTCTTT.

In its sample, this clonotype was seen many times. The chain joins TRBV7-2 to TRBJ1-1; D unresolved. Germline V CDR1 and CDR2: SGHTA, FQGNSA. The V and J ends lost 10 bases and 0 bases respectively, with 15 bases between them. This CDR3 region has 14 residues. The chain's CDR3 is CATSWNGVNTEAFF. In DNA form, the CDR3 reads TGTGCCACTTCGTGGAACGGAGTGAACACTGAAGCTTTCTTT.

This clonotype turned up a few times. The chain is built from TRBV5-1 and TRBJ2-5; TRBD2 matches at 8 bases. CDR1 and CDR2 (germline): SGHRS, YFSETQ. Germline trimming cut 9 bases from V and 4 bases from J; bases unmatched to any gene: 17. The CDR3 loop spans 16 amino acids. CDR3 in amino acids: CAIYRGAGVMGETQYF. The DNA of the CDR3 is TGCGCCATCTATAGAGGAGCGGGGGTTATGGGAGAGACCCAGTACTTC.

The CDR3 reads CASSSPPGDQPQHF. The CDR3 nucleotides read TGTGCCAGCAGTTCCCCTCCAGGGGATCAGCCCCAGCATTTT. The chain uses TRBV28 and TRBJ1-5; D might be TRBD1 (6 bases). In germline, CDR1 is MDHEN, CDR2 SYDVKM. V was cut by 4 bases and J by 5 bases, with 12 bases left in between. The CDR3 is 14 amino acids.

This clonotype came up many times. This sequence joins TRBV3-1 and TRBJ2-7, with 10 nucleotides matching TRBD1. The CDR3 covers 15 residues. The germline gives CDR1 LGHDT, CDR2 YNNKEL (reference sequence). Losses at the gene ends were 2 bases for V and 7 bases for J; bases not matched to a gene: 8. Here the CDR3 reads CASSQSGTGALEQYF. The DNA for the CDR3 is TGTGCCAGCAGCCAATCCGGGACAGGGGCTTTGGAGCAGTACTTC.

This clonotype was counted a few times. V gene TRBV12-3 or TRBV12-4 combines with J gene TRBJ2-7; TRBD2 aligns across 7 bases. Losses at the gene ends were 6 bases for V and 2 bases for J; bases not matched to a gene: 10. CDR3 length: 15 residues. Here the CDR3 reads CASRSPSGAPYEQYF. The CDR3, as DNA: TGTGCCAGCAGAAGCCCAAGCGGGGCCCCCTACGAGCAGTACTTC.

This clonotype was detected many times. The genes are TRBV7-9 and TRBJ1-3; D is ambiguous. Germline CDR1 reads SEHNR; CDR2 reads FQNEAQ (reference sequence). There are 11 residues in the CDR3. The germline V and J ends were trimmed by 3 bases and 8 bases, with 5 bases remaining between them. The chain's CDR3 is CASSFGDTIYF. CDR3 nucleotide sequence: TGTGCCAGCAGCTTTGGGGACACCATATATTTT. The entire variable domain, with the rest obtained from reference TRBV7-9 and TRBJ1-3, is as follows: DTGVSQNPRHKITKRGQNVTFRCDPISEHNRLYWYRQTLGQGPEFLTYFQNEAQLEKSRLLSDRFSAERPKGSFSTLEIQRTEQGDSAMYLCASSFGDTIYFGEGSWLTVV.

This clonotype was seen a few times. CDR3 nucleotides: TGCGCCAGCAGCAAATACGGACAGGACACAGATACGCAGTATTTT. Its translation is CASSKYGQDTDTQYF. This rearrangement joins TRBV5-1 to TRBJ2-3; 7 bases map to TRBD1. The CDR3 sequence is 15 residues long. CDR1 is SGHRS and CDR2 is YFSETQ in the germline V gene. The V gene end was trimmed by 4 bases and the J gene end by 2 bases; junction bases not matched to a gene: 7. Supplemented by reference TRBV5-1 and TRBJ2-3, the full variable domain reads KAGVTQTPRYLIKTRGQQVTLSCSPISGHRSVSWYQQTPGQGLQFLFEYFSETQRNKGNFPGRFSGRQFSNSRSEMNVSTLELGDSALYLCASSKYGQDTDTQYFGPGTRLTVL.

This clonotype has a count of ten or more. J is TRBJ2-7 and V is TRBV4-2; D gene unclear. Trimming cost V 2 bases and J 3 bases, with 14 bases left between them. Germline values: CDR1 LGHNA, CDR2 YNFKEQ. This CDR3 is 15 amino acids long. CDR3 protein: CASSQLKEIDYEQYF. As DNA, the CDR3 is TGTGCCAGCAGCCAACTTAAGGAGATTGACTACGAGCAGTACTTC.

This chain connects TRBV28 to TRBJ1-5; D perhaps matches TRBD1 (6 bases). This CDR3 has 16 amino acids. The germline V gene has CDR1 MDHEN and CDR2 SYDVKM. Deletions cut 3 bases from V and 1 base from J, with 13 bases between. The CDR3 spells CASSFGTLGSNQPQHF. CDR3 nucleotides: TGTGCCAGCAGTTTTGGGACATTAGGCAGCAATCAGCCCCAGCATTTT.

The chain uses TRBV4-1 and TRBJ1-3; D gene ambiguous. Between the trimmed V and J ends, which lost 4 bases and 3 bases, there was a span of 16 bases. Germline CDR1 and CDR2: MGHRA and YSYEKL. The CDR3 is 16 amino acids. The CDR3: CASSLFLVEIGNTIYF. CDR3 sequence (DNA): TGCGCCAGCAGCCTTTTCCTCGTCGAGATTGGAAACACCATATATTTT.

This clonotype was counted ten times or more. The chain recombines TRBV29-1 with TRBJ1-5; 9 nucleotides align to TRBD1. This CDR3 contains 13 residues. CDR1 is SQVTM and CDR2 is ANQGSEA in the germline V gene. Germline trimming cut 4 bases from V and 8 bases from J; bases unmatched to any gene: 6. The CDR3 DNA follows: TGCAGCGTTGTGGGGACAGGGATAAAGCCCCAGCATTTT. It codes for CSVVGTGIKPQHF.

Many counts were recorded for this clonotype. The chain joins TRBV2 to TRBJ1-1; no clear D gene. Trimming cost V 4 bases and J 0 bases, with 6 bases left between them. Per the germline V gene, CDR1 is SNHLY and CDR2 is FYNNEI. CDR3 length: 13 amino acids. The CDR3 nucleotides read TGTGCCAGCAGTGTATCCATGAACACTGAAGCTTTCTTT. Its translation is CASSVSMNTEAFF.